What follows describes a single T cell receptor (beta chain). The antigen is not known. The input for sorted-subset replicate PCRs was approximately 210 ng DNA, about 30,000 T cell genomes. The table came from immunoSEQ multiplex PCR; TCRdb's copy has only in-frame clones and leaves some out. The table shows about 2.1 million clones, with about 92% occurring only once. Germline CDR1 MNHEY, CDR2 SMNVEV (reference sequence). The length of the CDR3 is 13 residues. After removal of 8 bases from V and 5 bases from J, the junction contained 5 bases not matched to a gene. The naive CD8 fraction comprised CD45RO-negative cells positively selected for CCR7 and excluded terminally differentiated effector memory CD45RA+ cells. This record comes from a study of shared clonotypes between healthy human individuals. Regarding the study as a whole: Naive subsets usually exceeded memory subsets in estimated richness. Clonotype sharing levels among donors were expected to vary with sequencing depth. About 5% was the fraction of naive CD4 clonotypes found shared across a few donors.

Sequencing was carried out using naive CD8+ T cells from PBMCs. The genes are TRBV27 and TRBJ2-2, with TRBD1 matching over 7 bases. This TCR was sampled from a man aged 18 to 29 in good health. Some clones in this sample may be carry-over from other donors' samples. This CDR3 reads CASYYRGTGELFF. The CDR3 DNA reads as TGTGCCAGCTACTACAGGGGAACCGGGGAGCTGTTTTTT.